The T cell receptor (beta chain) described here comes from a study of blood T cell repertoires in COVID-19. As for the study in general: Italy, Spain and the United States were the sources of the convalescent and acute COVID-19 samples. T cells, B-cell-depleted T cells, or PBMCs provided the cDNA or gDNA that served as material.

CDR1 and CDR2 (germline): SGHTA, FQGNSA. V was clipped by 3 bases and J by 5 bases; unmatched bases: 5. This CDR3 contains 15 residues. Original methodology: Counts of nucleated cells, estimated from reference gene primer amplification, were obtained. Here immunoSEQ multiplex PCR was the method, and the copy in TCRdb shows in-frame clones only, minus some. The D gene and trimming were derived from the DNA, and the V and J assignments and clone size from that table. The sample lists over 50,000 clones; 80% to 85% were seen once. The chain carries TRBV7-2 and TRBJ2-1; TRBD2 agrees at 9 bases. Sequenced sample: peripheral blood. The TCR was taken from a man older than 75 with acute or convalescent COVID-19. The CDR3 DNA reads as TGTGCCAGCAGCTTTAAACTAGCGGGTAACAATGAGCAGTTCTTC. Residues: CASSFKLAGNNEQFF. The variable domain in full, completed from reference TRBV7-2 and TRBJ2-1, reads GAGVSQSPSNKVTEKGKDVELRCDPISGHTALYWYRQSLGQGLEFLIYFQGNSAPDKSGLPSDRFSAERTGGSVSTLTIQRTQQEDSAVYLCASSFKLAGNNEQFFGPGTRLTVL.